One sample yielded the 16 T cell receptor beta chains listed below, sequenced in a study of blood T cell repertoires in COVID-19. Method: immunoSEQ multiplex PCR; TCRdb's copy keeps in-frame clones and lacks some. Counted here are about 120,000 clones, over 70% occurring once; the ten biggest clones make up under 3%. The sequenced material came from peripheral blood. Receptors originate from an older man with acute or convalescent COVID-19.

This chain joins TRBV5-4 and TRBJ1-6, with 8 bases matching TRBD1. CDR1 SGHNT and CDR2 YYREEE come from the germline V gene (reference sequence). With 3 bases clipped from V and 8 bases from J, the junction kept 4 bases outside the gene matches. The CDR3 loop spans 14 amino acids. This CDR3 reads CASSSTGGDSPLHF. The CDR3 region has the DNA TGTGCCAGCAGCTCTACAGGGGGTGATTCACCCCTCCACTTT.

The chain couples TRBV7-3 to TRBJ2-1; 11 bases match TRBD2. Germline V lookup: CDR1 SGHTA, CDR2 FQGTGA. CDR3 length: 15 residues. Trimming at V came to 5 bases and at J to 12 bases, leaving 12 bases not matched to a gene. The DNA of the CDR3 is TGTGCCAGCAGCCCCGTGGTAGCGGGGGGGCCGGGGCAGTTCTTC. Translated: CASSPVVAGGPGQFF.

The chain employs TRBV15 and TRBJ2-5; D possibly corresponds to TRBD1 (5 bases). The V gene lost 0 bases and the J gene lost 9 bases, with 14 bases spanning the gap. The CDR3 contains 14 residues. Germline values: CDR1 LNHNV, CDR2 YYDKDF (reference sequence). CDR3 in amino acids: CATSREGARVPQYF. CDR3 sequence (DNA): TGTGCCACCAGCAGAGAAGGGGCTAGAGTACCCCAGTACTTC. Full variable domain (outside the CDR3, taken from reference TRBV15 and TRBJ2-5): DAMVIQNPRYQVTQFGKPVTLSCSQTLNHNVMYWYQQKSSQAPKLLFHYYDKDFNNEADTPDNFQSRRPNTSFCFLDIRSPGLGDTAMYLCATSREGARVPQYFGPGTRLLVL.

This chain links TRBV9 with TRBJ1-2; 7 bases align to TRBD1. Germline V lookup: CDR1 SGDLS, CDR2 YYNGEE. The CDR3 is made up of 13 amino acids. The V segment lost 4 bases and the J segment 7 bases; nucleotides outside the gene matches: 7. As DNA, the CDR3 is TGTGCCAGCAGCACAAAGGGGGCGGGTGGCTACACCTTC. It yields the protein CASSTKGAGGYTF.

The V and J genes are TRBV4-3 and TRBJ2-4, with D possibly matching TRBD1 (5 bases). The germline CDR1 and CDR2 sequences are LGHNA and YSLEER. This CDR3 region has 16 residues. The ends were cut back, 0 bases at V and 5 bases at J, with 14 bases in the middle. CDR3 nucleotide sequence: TGCGCCAGCAGCCAAGATGACAGAAATCGGGAAAACATTCAGTACTTC. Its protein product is CASSQDDRNRENIQYF.

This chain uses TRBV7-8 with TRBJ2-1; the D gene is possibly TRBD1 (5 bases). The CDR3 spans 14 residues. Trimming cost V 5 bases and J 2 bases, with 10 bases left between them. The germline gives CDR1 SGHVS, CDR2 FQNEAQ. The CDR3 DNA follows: TGTGCCAGCAGCGCCAGGGCTCCCTACAATGAGCAGTTCTTC. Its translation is CASSARAPYNEQFF.

The chain's CDR3 is CASKRGYQETQYF. CDR3 DNA: TGTGCCAGCAAAAGGGGGTACCAAGAGACCCAGTACTTC. This chain uses TRBV7-2 with TRBJ2-5; D possibly corresponds to TRBD1 (6 bases). The V and J ends lost 7 bases and 0 bases respectively, with 9 bases between them. Germline V gives CDR1 SGHTA, CDR2 FQGNSA. The CDR3 length is 13 residues. Looking up the rest from reference TRBV7-2 and TRBJ2-5 gives the full variable domain: GAGVSQSPSNKVTEKGKDVELRCDPISGHTALYWYRQSLGQGLEFLIYFQGNSAPDKSGLPSDRFSAERTGGSVSTLTIQRTQQEDSAVYLCASKRGYQETQYFGPGTRLLVL.

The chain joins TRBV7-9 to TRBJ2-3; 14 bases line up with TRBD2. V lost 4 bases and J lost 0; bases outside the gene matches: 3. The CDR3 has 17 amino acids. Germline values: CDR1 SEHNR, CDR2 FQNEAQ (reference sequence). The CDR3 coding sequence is TGTGCCAGCAGCTCCGGACTAGCGGGGGGTAGCACAGATACGCAGTATTTT. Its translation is CASSSGLAGGSTDTQYF. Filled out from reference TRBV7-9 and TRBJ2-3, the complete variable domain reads DTGVSQNPRHKITKRGQNVTFRCDPISEHNRLYWYRQTLGQGPEFLTYFQNEAQLEKSRLLSDRFSAERPKGSFSTLEIQRTEQGDSAMYLCASSSGLAGGSTDTQYFGPGTRLTVL.

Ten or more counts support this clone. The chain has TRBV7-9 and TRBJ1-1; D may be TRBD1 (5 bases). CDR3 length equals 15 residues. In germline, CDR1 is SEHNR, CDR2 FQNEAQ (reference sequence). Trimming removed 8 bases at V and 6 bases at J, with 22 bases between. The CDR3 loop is CASWNQGANGAEAFF. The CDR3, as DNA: TGTGCCAGCTGGAACCAGGGCGCAAATGGGGCTGAAGCTTTCTTT. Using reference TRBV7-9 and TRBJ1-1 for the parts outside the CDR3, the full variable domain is DTGVSQNPRHKITKRGQNVTFRCDPISEHNRLYWYRQTLGQGPEFLTYFQNEAQLEKSRLLSDRFSAERPKGSFSTLEIQRTEQGDSAMYLCASWNQGANGAEAFFGQGTRLTVV.

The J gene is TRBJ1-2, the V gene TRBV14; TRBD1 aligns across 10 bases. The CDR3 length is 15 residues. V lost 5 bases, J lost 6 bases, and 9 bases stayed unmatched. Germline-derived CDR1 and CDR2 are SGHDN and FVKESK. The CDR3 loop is CASSKLQTGGDGYTF. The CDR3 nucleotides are TGTGCCAGCAGCAAGCTCCAGACAGGGGGCGATGGCTACACCTTC.

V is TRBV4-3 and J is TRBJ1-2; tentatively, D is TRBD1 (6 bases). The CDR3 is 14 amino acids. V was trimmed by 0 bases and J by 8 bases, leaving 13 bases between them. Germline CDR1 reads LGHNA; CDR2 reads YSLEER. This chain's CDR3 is CASSQELGAWGYTF. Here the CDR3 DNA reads TGCGCCAGCAGCCAAGAGTTGGGGGCGTGGGGCTACACCTTC.

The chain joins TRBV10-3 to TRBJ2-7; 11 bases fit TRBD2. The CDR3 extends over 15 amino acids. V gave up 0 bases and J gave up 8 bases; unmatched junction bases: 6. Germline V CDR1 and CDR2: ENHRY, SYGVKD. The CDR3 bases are TGTGCCATCAGTGAGTCGGATAGCGGGGGGGCAAAGCAGTACTTC. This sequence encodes CAISESDSGGAKQYF.

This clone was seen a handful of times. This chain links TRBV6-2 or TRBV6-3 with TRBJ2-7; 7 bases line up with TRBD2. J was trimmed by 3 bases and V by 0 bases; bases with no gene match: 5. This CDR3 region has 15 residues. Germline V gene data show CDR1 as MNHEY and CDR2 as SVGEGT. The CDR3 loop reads CASSYSRREGYEQYF. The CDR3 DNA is TGTGCCAGCAGTTACTCGAGAAGGGAGGGCTACGAGCAGTACTTC.

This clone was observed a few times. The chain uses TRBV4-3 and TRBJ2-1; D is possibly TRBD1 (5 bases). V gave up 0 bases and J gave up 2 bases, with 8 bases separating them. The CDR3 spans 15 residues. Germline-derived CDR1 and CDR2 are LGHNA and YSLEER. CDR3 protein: CASSQETRAYNEQFF. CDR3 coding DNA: TGCGCCAGCAGCCAAGAGACCAGGGCCTACAATGAGCAGTTCTTC.

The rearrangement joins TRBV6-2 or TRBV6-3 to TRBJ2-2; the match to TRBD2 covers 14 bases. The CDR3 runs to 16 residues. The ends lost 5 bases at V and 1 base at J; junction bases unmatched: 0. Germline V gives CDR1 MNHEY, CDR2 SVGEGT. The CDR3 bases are TGTGCCAGCAGTGGGACTAGCGGGGGGAACACCGGGGAGCTGTTTTTT. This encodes CASSGTSGGNTGELFF.

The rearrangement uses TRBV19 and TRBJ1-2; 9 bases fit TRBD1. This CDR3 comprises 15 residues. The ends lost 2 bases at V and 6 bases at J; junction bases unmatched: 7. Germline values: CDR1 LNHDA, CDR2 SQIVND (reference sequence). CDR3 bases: TGTGCCAGTAGTATAACAGGGGGCCAGTCGAATGGCTACACCTTC. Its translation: CASSITGGQSNGYTF.